This T cell receptor (beta chain) emerged from a study of shared clonotypes between healthy human individuals. Data came from immunoSEQ multiplex PCR; TCRdb stores just in-frame clones and leaves some out. The sample holds fewer than 3 million clones, around 90% seen once. This clone was counted a single time. Into CD45RA+ naive and CD45RA-negative memory subsets, the CD4+ cells were split. The CDR3 loop spans 13 amino acids. V was shortened by 2 bases and J by 0 bases, with 4 bases between the two germline ends. Per germline, CDR1 MRHNA and CDR2 SNTAGT. V is TRBV6-4 and J is TRBJ1-2; the D is unclear. The receptor was derived from a young man in good health. Some clones in this sample may be carry-over from other donors' samples. What was sequenced was naive CD4+ T cells from PBMCs. The sample's subset: CD45RA+ positively selected. The chain's CDR3 is CASSDKPNYGYTF. The CDR3 DNA reads as TGTGCCAGCAGTGACAAGCCTAACTATGGCTACACCTTC.